The sequence of this T cell receptor (beta chain) was determined in a study of blood T cell repertoires in COVID-19. CDR1 SGHNT and CDR2 YYREEE come from the germline V gene (reference sequence). The V and J ends lost 4 bases and 4 bases respectively, with 8 bases between them. CDR3 length: 13 residues. In the original analysis: Estimated nucleated cell counts came from reference gene primer amplification. TCRdb's table, derived via immunoSEQ multiplex PCR, lists solely in-frame clones and lacks some. That table gives V, J and clone size, and the DNA gave D and trimming. The table includes about 240,000 clones, roughly 80% detected once.

Sequenced: peripheral blood. The genes are TRBV5-4 and TRBJ1-4; unclear D gene. The origin of this receptor is a woman aged 18-29 years with acute or convalescent COVID-19. CDR3 residues: CASSPLSNEKLFF. CDR3 coding DNA: TGTGCCAGCAGCCCCCTGAGTAATGAAAAACTGTTTTTT.